This entry lists 25 T cell receptor beta chains sequenced from one sample in a study of cytomegalovirus exposure and HLA in healthy donors. The protocol was immunoSEQ multiplex PCR, while the TCRdb copy is restricted to in-frame clones and leaves out a portion. The repertoire includes about 140,000 clones, around four fifths of them detected once, and about 1.5% sits in the top ten. Material: PBMCs. The receptors come from a woman aged 25 to 45 in good health and CMV-seronegative.

The rearrangement links TRBV11-2 to TRBJ1-1; 11 bases agree with TRBD1. The CDR3 sequence is 16 residues long. Germline V gives CDR1 SGHAT, CDR2 FQNNGV. The ends lost 2 bases at V and 6 bases at J; junction bases unmatched: 8. The CDR3 region is CASSLTTGTGGSEAFF. CDR3 coding DNA: TGTGCCAGCAGCTTAACAACCGGGACAGGGGGGTCTGAAGCTTTCTTT.

The chain combines TRBV6-1 with TRBJ1-1; 7 nucleotides agree with TRBD1. This CDR3 comprises 15 residues. The V gene end was trimmed by 6 bases and the J gene end by 2 bases; junction bases not matched to a gene: 9. The germline CDR1 and CDR2 sequences are MNHNS and SASEGT. The CDR3 sequence is CASSSKQGPNTEAFF. The DNA for the CDR3 is TGTGCCAGCAGCTCAAAACAGGGGCCTAACACTGAAGCTTTCTTT.

This chain connects TRBV6-5 to TRBJ2-5, with TRBD1 matching 8 bases. Trimming took 5 bases from V and 0 from J; bases not matched to a gene: 2. The germline V gene encodes CDR1 MNHEY and CDR2 SVGAGI. This CDR3 has 14 residues. DNA of the CDR3: TGTGCCAGCAGTAACAGGGGGTACCAAGAGACCCAGTACTTC. Its translation is CASSNRGYQETQYF.

This clone showed up just once. V is TRBV2 and J is TRBJ1-2, with unresolved D. The CDR3 spans 14 residues. CDR1 SNHLY and CDR2 FYNNEI come from the germline V gene. The V and J ends lost 0 bases and 8 bases respectively, with 13 bases between them. This CDR3 is CASSEALEGRGYTF. CDR3 sequence (DNA): TGTGCCAGCAGTGAAGCGCTTGAGGGTCGGGGCTACACCTTC.

The V call is TRBV11-2, the J call TRBJ1-2, with D perhaps TRBD1 (5 bases). From germline, CDR1 is SGHAT and CDR2 FQNNGV. Trimming removed 7 bases from V and 8 bases from J, with 23 bases in between. The CDR3 runs 15 residues. CDR3 bases: TGTGCCAGCATCTCGAGCAGGGTGTCGATGGGAGGCTACACCTTC. Translation gives CASISSRVSMGGYTF.

This chain links TRBV28 with TRBJ1-5; D gene unclear. V was pared by 2 bases and J by 7 bases, with 9 bases between. This CDR3 has 13 residues. CDR1 and CDR2 (germline): MDHEN, SYDVKM. CDR3 in amino acids: CASSLLQHQPQHF. CDR3 DNA: TGTGCCAGCAGTTTACTACAGCACCAGCCCCAGCATTTT.

This chain links TRBV19 with TRBJ2-6, with D tentatively TRBD1 (5 bases). This CDR3 comprises 15 residues. Germline V lookup: CDR1 LNHDA, CDR2 SQIVND (reference sequence). V was pared by 5 bases and J by 0 bases, with 8 bases between. The CDR3 sequence is CASSDRRSGANVLTF. CDR3 nucleotides: TGTGCCAGTAGTGACAGACGCTCTGGGGCCAACGTCCTGACTTTC.

The chain employs TRBV9 and TRBJ2-1; 11 positions match TRBD2. The CDR3 extends over 15 amino acids. Trimming took 0 bases from V and 10 from J; bases not matched to a gene: 6. The germline gives CDR1 SGDLS, CDR2 YYNGEE. CDR3 sequence: CASSVASSGGLEQFF. For the CDR3, the DNA is TGTGCCAGCAGCGTAGCGTCTAGCGGGGGGCTGGAGCAGTTCTTC.

The chain has TRBV5-1 and TRBJ2-7, with TRBD1 identical over 10 bases. The CDR3 is 17 amino acids. The V gene end was trimmed by 0 bases and the J gene end by 3 bases; junction bases not matched to a gene: 9. CDR1 and CDR2 (germline): SGHRS, YFSETQ. The CDR3 region has the DNA TGCGCCAGCAGCTTGGGCCCCAGGACAGGGGGTTTCTACGAGCAGTACTTC. This gives the protein CASSLGPRTGGFYEQYF.

This chain uses TRBV6-1 with TRBJ2-3; 8 bases agree with TRBD2. The V and J ends lost 4 bases and 3 bases, in that order; junction bases with no gene match: 6. This CDR3 contains 15 residues. From germline, CDR1 is MNHNS and CDR2 SASEGT. The CDR3 nucleotides are TGTGCCAGCAGTGTTTCAGCGGGGGAGACAGATACGCAGTATTTT. It specifies CASSVSAGETDTQYF.

This clone was picked up one time. The V and J genes are TRBV5-1 and TRBJ1-4, with D unclear. Germline V lookup: CDR1 SGHRS, CDR2 YFSETQ. V was shortened by 5 bases and J by 0 bases, with 11 bases between the two germline ends. This CDR3 has 15 residues. The CDR3 coding sequence is TGCGCCAGCAGGGTTGGCAGATCAACTAATGAAAAACTGTTTTTT. It encodes CASRVGRSTNEKLFF.

The V and J genes are TRBV5-5 and TRBJ1-2; 7 nucleotides line up with TRBD1. The ends lost 0 bases at V and 5 bases at J; junction bases unmatched: 4. Germline CDR1 SGHKS, CDR2 YYEKEE (reference sequence). This CDR3 spans 14 amino acids. CDR3 protein: CASSLAQGMYGYTF. CDR3 bases: TGTGCCAGCAGCTTGGCACAGGGGATGTATGGCTACACCTTC. Based on the CDR3 plus reference TRBV5-5 and TRBJ1-2, the full variable domain is DAGVTQSPTHLIKTRGQQVTLRCSPISGHKSVSWYQQVLGQGPQFIFQYYEKEERGRGNFPDRFSARQFPNYSSELNVNALLLGDSALYLCASSLAQGMYGYTFGSGTRLTVV.

The chain carries TRBV28 and TRBJ1-1; 7 bases agree with TRBD1. CDR1 is MDHEN and CDR2 is SYDVKM in the germline V gene. V was pared by 8 bases and J by 1 base, with 7 bases of the junction left unmatched. CDR3 length equals 14 residues. The DNA for the CDR3 is TGTGCCAGCGTCCGAGGGGGCTGGAACACTGAAGCTTTCTTT. It codes for CASVRGGWNTEAFF.

With regard to this clone: One end of the junction does not line up with germline, which may come from a read error. This chain's CDR3 is CASRLGGQGGYEQYF. The CDR3 region has the DNA TGTGCCAGCAGATTAGGGGGACAGGGAGGGTACGAGCAGTACTTC. The rearrangement joins TRBV7-2 to TRBJ2-7; TRBD1 agrees at 9 bases. Germline CDR1 reads SGHTA; CDR2 reads FQGNSA. This CDR3 spans 15 amino acids.

V usage is TRBV9 and J usage is TRBJ2-3, with 8 bases matching TRBD1. The CDR3 has 14 residues. In germline, CDR1 is SGDLS, CDR2 YYNGEE. The V segment lost 4 bases and the J segment 4 bases; nucleotides outside the gene matches: 5. CDR3 loop: CASSRQGIPDTQYF. CDR3 coding DNA: TGTGCCAGCAGCCGACAGGGGATCCCAGATACGCAGTATTTT.

This clone was detected only a few times. The chain has TRBV27 and TRBJ1-6; possibly TRBD1 for D (6 bases). Deletions cut 6 bases from V and 7 bases from J, with 16 bases between. The CDR3 loop spans 15 amino acids. Germline lookup yields CDR1 MNHEY and CDR2 SMNVEV (reference sequence). The CDR3 here is CASSSVQGGNSPLHF. CDR3 sequence (DNA): TGTGCCAGCAGCAGCGTACAGGGTGGGAATTCACCCCTCCACTTT.

The gene calls are TRBV11-2 and TRBJ1-2, with D possibly matching TRBD1 (6 bases). V was pared by 5 bases and J by 3 bases, with 16 bases between. Germline CDR1 reads SGHAT; CDR2 reads FQNNGV. This CDR3 contains 15 residues. In nucleotides, the CDR3 is TGTGCCAGCAGCCAAAAGACAGGCTGGGACTATGGCTACACCTTC. Its translation is CASSQKTGWDYGYTF.

The gene calls are TRBV5-1 and TRBJ1-2; TRBD1 aligns across 7 bases. Per germline, CDR1 SGHRS and CDR2 YFSETQ. Unmatched junction bases numbered 13, after V lost 4 bases and J lost 10 bases. This CDR3 region has 14 residues. CDR3 sequence reads: CASSPTGESILYTF. CDR3 sequence (DNA): TGCGCCAGCAGCCCCACAGGGGAGTCCATTCTCTACACCTTC. The whole variable domain, remainder taken from reference TRBV5-1 and TRBJ1-2, is KAGVTQTPRYLIKTRGQQVTLSCSPISGHRSVSWYQQTPGQGLQFLFEYFSETQRNKGNFPGRFSGRQFSNSRSEMNVSTLELGDSALYLCASSPTGESILYTFGSGTRLTVV.

Comment on this clone: The junction does not match germline at one end; this may be a read error. The V gene is TRBV7-3, the J gene TRBJ2-1, with 9 bases matching TRBD2. Germline lookup yields CDR1 SGHTA and CDR2 FQGTGA. The CDR3 contains 15 residues. The CDR3 DNA follows: TGTGCTAGCAGCTTAATCCTAGCGGGGTACAATGAGCAGTTCTTC. Translated, it gives CASSLILAGYNEQFF. The whole variable domain, filled in from reference TRBV7-3 and TRBJ2-1, reads GAGVSQTPSNKVTEKGKYVELRCDPISGHTALYWYRQSLGQGPEFLIYFQGTGAADDSGLPNDRFFAVRPEGSVSTLKIQRTERGDSAVYLCASSLILAGYNEQFFGPGTRLTVL.

V gene TRBV2 combines with J gene TRBJ1-2; TRBD1 is a possible D gene (6 bases). V lost 2 bases and J 3 bases, leaving 7 bases between the germline ends. Per the germline V gene, CDR1 is SNHLY and CDR2 is FYNNEI. The CDR3 contains 13 residues. In DNA form, the CDR3 reads TGTGCCAGCAGTGAAACAGGGTACTATGGCTACACCTTC. Residues: CASSETGYYGYTF.

V gene TRBV4-1 combines with J gene TRBJ1-1; D not resolved. The CDR3 length is 15 residues. Germline CDR1 is MGHRA and CDR2 is YSYEKL. The V and J ends lost 6 bases and 1 base respectively, with 15 bases between them. The CDR3 region is CASRALGSRNTEAFF. In nucleotides, the CDR3 is TGCGCCAGCAGAGCCCTCGGGAGCAGGAACACTGAAGCTTTCTTT.

The chain joins TRBV2 to TRBJ1-1; a possible D gene is TRBD1 (5 bases). V lost 4 bases and J 5 bases, leaving 11 bases between the germline ends. Germline loops: CDR1 SNHLY, CDR2 FYNNEI. The CDR3 is 13 amino acids. The CDR3 is CASSGGAETEAFF. DNA for the CDR3: TGTGCCAGCAGTGGCGGGGCCGAAACTGAAGCTTTCTTT.

This chain connects TRBV5-6 to TRBJ2-4; possibly TRBD1 for D (5 bases). The CDR3 has 12 residues. Germline assignment: CDR1 SGHDT and CDR2 YYEEEE. Trimming stripped 4 bases from V and 7 bases from J, with 9 bases between. The CDR3 nucleotides are TGTGCCAGCAGCGGTCCAGGGAACATTCAGTACTTC. It yields the protein CASSGPGNIQYF.

The chain recombines TRBV6-1 with TRBJ1-2; D unresolved. Between the trimmed V and J ends, which lost 0 bases and 0 bases, there was a span of 8 bases. Germline V CDR1 and CDR2: MNHNS, SASEGT. This CDR3 has 15 amino acids. CDR3 residues: CASSEAWGANYGYTF. The DNA of the CDR3 is TGTGCCAGCAGTGAAGCATGGGGAGCTAACTATGGCTACACCTTC.

This clone was seen more than once but under ten times. CDR3 sequence: CASSNGLQETQYF. The CDR3 DNA reads as TGTGCCAGCTCTAACGGACTACAAGAGACCCAGTACTTC. The V call is TRBV5-4, the J call TRBJ2-5; maybe TRBD2 (6 bases). Germline values: CDR1 SGHNT, CDR2 YYREEE (reference sequence). V lost 7 bases and J lost 2, with 12 bases in between. This CDR3 is 13 amino acids long. The variable domain in full, completed from reference TRBV5-4 and TRBJ2-5, reads ETGVTQSPTHLIKTRGQQVTLRCSSQSGHNTVSWYQQALGQGPQFIFQYYREEENGRGNFPPRFSGLQFPNYSSELNVNALELDDSALYLCASSNGLQETQYFGPGTRLLVL.